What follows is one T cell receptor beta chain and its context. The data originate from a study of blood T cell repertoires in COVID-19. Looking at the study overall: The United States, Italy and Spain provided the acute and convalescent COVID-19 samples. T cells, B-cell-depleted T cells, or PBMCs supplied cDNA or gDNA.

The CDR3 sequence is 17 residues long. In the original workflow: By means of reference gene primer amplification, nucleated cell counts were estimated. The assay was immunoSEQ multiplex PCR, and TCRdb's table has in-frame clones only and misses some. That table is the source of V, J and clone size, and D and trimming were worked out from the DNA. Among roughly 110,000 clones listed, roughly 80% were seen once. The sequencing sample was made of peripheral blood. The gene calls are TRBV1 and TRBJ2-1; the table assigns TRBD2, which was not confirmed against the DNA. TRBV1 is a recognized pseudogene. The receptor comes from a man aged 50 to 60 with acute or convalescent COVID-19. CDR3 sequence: CTSGRDCPEKGYNEQFF. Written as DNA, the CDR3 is TGCACCAGCGGCCGGGACTGCCCCGAAAAGGGATACAATGAGCAGTTCTTC.